Listed below are T cell receptor beta chains from one sample, sequenced in a study of blood T cell repertoires in COVID-19. Data came from immunoSEQ multiplex PCR; TCRdb stores just in-frame clones and leaves some out. The sample lists approximately 210,000 clones, roughly 85% seen once, with around 3.5% in the top ten. The sequenced material came from peripheral blood. The origin of the receptors is a woman older than 75 with acute or convalescent COVID-19. The CDR3 runs from the conserved cysteine through the conserved F or W. D genes are given only for firm matches. The size field is filled for only some rows; it gives once, few, many or a size class.

TRBV9	-	-	TRBJ2-3	TGTGCCAGCAGCGTAGCTCGGGCAGCGGAGGCAGATACGCAGTATTTT	CASSVARAAEADTQYF
TRBV6-6	-	-	TRBJ1-4	TGTGCCAGCAGCTCATGGGGGAGGGATGAAAAACTGTTTTTT	CASSSWGRDEKLFF
TRBV9	TRBD1	-	TRBJ2-5	TGTGCCAGCAGCGTTTGGGACAGGGGAGGAGAGACCCAGTACTTC	CASSVWDRGGETQYF
TRBV5-1	TRBD1	-	TRBJ1-1	TGCGCCAGCTCGACAGGGGACACTGAAGCTTTCTTT	CASSTGDTEAFF
TRBV19	-	-	TRBJ2-7	TGTGCCAGTAGTGGGTTGACAGGCGACTACGAGCAGTACTTC	CASSGLTGDYEQYF
TRBV3-1/TRBV3-2	-	-	TRBJ2-2	TGTGCCAGCAGCCAATATCTCAGGGAAATGAGGGAGCTGTTTTTT	CASSQYLREMRELFF
TRBV30	-	-	TRBJ1-1	TGTGCCTGGAGTCTCTCTCAGGGGAACACTGAAGCTTTCTTT	CAWSLSQGNTEAFF
TRBV9	-	-	TRBJ1-2	TGTGCCAGCAGCAGGACTCTAGCGCCCGGTGGCTACACCTTC	CASSRTLAPGGYTF
TRBV29-1	-	-	TRBJ1-2	TGCAGCGTAGCTACAGGTTTCGCTAACTATGGCTACACCTTC	CSVATGFANYGYTF
TRBV4-1	-	-	TRBJ2-6	TGCGCCAGCAGCCTAACGCCGCAGTTCATTTCTGGGGCCAACGTCCTGACTTTC	CASSLTPQFISGANVLTF
TRBV11-2	TRBD1	once	TRBJ2-7	TGTGCCAGCAGCCCGGACAGGGGTCCCTCCTACGAGCAGTACTTC	CASSPDRGPSYEQYF
TRBV3-1/TRBV3-2	TRBD1	-	TRBJ2-4	TGTGCCAGCAGCCAATATGGGACAGGGGGTGGCATTCAGTACTTC	CASSQYGTGGGIQYF
TRBV5-1	-	once	TRBJ1-3	TGCGCCAGCAGCTTGGCCCCAACAGGGAGCTCTGGAAACACCATATATTTT	CASSLAPTGSSGNTIYF
TRBV4-1	-	-	TRBJ2-6	TGCGCCAGCAGCCACCCTAGAGACTCTGGGGCCAACGTCCTGACTTTC	CASSHPRDSGANVLTF
TRBV29-1	-	-	TRBJ1-3	TGCAGCGTTGAAAAGCTCTCTGGAAACACCATATATTTT	CSVEKLSGNTIYF
TRBV7-3	-	-	TRBJ2-3	TGTGCCAGCACTCAATTAGTCTCAAGCACAGATACGCAGTATTTT	CASTQLVSSTDTQYF
TRBV24-1	TRBD2	few	TRBJ2-3	TGTGCCACCAGTGACAGTAGCGGGGCGGTCGATACGCAGTATTTT	CATSDSSGAVDTQYF
TRBV13	-	-	TRBJ2-5	TGTGCCAGCAGCCCAATAGGACTGCAAGAGACCCAGTACTTC	CASSPIGLQETQYF
TRBV28	-	-	TRBJ1-2	TGTGCCACGGGAGACATAGCCGGCGGCTACACCTTC	CATGDIAGGYTF
TRBV28	-	-	TRBJ1-4	TGTGCCAGCAGTTTAGGGGGCAAGGATGAAAAACTGTTTTTT	CASSLGGKDEKLFF
TRBV28	-	once	TRBJ1-2	TGTGCCAGCAGGGAGAGAGGGCGAAACTATGGCTACACCTTC	CASRERGRNYGYTF
TRBV9	TRBD1	once	TRBJ2-5	TGTGCCAGCAGCACCTATGCGTCGGACAGGGGCCTGGGGGAGACCCAGTACTTC	CASSTYASDRGLGETQYF
TRBV9	-	few	TRBJ2-2	TGTGCCAGCAGCGTAGGGCCGGGGGGCGACACCGGGGAGCTGTTTTTT	CASSVGPGGDTGELFF
TRBV12-3/TRBV12-4	-	-	TRBJ2-7	TGTGCCAGCAGTTTAGCCGGGTCCTACGAGCAGTACTTC	CASSLAGSYEQYF
TRBV6-5	-	-	TRBJ1-6	TGTGCCAGCAGCCCCACCGGGGATTCACCCCTCCACTTT	CASSPTGDSPLHF
TRBV5-1	TRBD1	-	TRBJ1-2	TGCGCCAGCAGCGGCGGGACAGGGGGCAACTATGGCTACACCTTC	CASSGGTGGNYGYTF
TRBV19	-	-	TRBJ1-2	TGTGCCAGTAGTACCCGGACACACTATGGCTACACCTTC	CASSTRTHYGYTF
TRBV25-1	TRBD1	-	TRBJ1-2	TGTGCCAGCAGGGACAGGATAAACTATGGCTACACCTTC	CASRDRINYGYTF
TRBV21-1	-	-	TRBJ2-7	TGTGCCAGCAACTGCCGGGACAGGGGACCCTACGAGCAGTACTTC	CASNCRDRGPYEQYF
TRBV5-4	-	-	TRBJ1-2	TGTGCCAGCAGCGAGGACAGTCTTGCTAACTATGGCTACACCTTC	CASSEDSLANYGYTF
TRBV5-1	-	-	TRBJ2-6	TGCGCCAGCAGTTCCCTGACGGAGGCTGGGGCCAACGTCCTGACTTTC	CASSSLTEAGANVLTF
TRBV7-2	-	-	TRBJ2-2	TGTGCCAGCAGCTTAGTGGCGACATTGAACACCGGGGAGCTGTTTTTT	CASSLVATLNTGELFF
TRBV7-3	-	-	TRBJ2-5	TGTGCCAGCAGCTCCGTGGGAGGGACCCAGTACTTC	CASSSVGGTQYF
TRBV29-1	TRBD1	-	TRBJ1-1	TGCAGCGCCAGAAGCGGGACAGGTCCGACGGACACTGAAGCTTTCTTT	CSARSGTGPTDTEAFF
TRBV6-6	-	-	TRBJ2-2	TGTGCCAGCACGGACTACCGGACTACCACCGGGGAGCTGTTTTTT	CASTDYRTTTGELFF
TRBV5-4	-	-	TRBJ2-5	TGTGCCAGCAGCCTCCGGGGGTTGGAGACCCAGTACTTC	CASSLRGLETQYF
TRBV6-5	-	-	TRBJ2-7	TGTGCCAGCAGTTATACAGGACACACCTACGAGCAGTACTTC	CASSYTGHTYEQYF
TRBV7-2	TRBD1	-	TRBJ1-2	TGTGCCAGCAGCTCCAATCAGGTGGGGCAGGGGGCTAATGGCTACACCTTC	CASSSNQVGQGANGYTF
TRBV7-3	TRBD1	-	TRBJ1-2	TGTGCCAGCAGCCCAACAGGGGGCGCTGACTATGGCTACACCTTC	CASSPTGGADYGYTF
TRBV4-1	-	-	TRBJ2-2	TGCGCCAGCAGCCAACTTCGGGGGACAGTGGACACCGGGGAGCTGTTTTTT	CASSQLRGTVDTGELFF
TRBV2	-	-	TRBJ2-5	TGTGCCAGCAGTGAAGCGGGTACGGGGGAAGTAGGCGAGGAGACCCAGTACTTC	CASSEAGTGEVGEETQYF
TRBV3-1/TRBV3-2	-	-	TRBJ1-1	TGTGCCAGCAGCGTCGCAAACAGGGCGAACACTGAAGCTTTCTTT	CASSVANRANTEAFF
TRBV7-9	-	-	TRBJ2-5	TGTGCCAGCAGCTCACTCGGAGAGACCCAGTACTTC	CASSSLGETQYF
TRBV7-2	-	-	TRBJ2-3	TGTGCCAGCAGCTTAGATCAAAGCACAGATACGCAGTATTTT	CASSLDQSTDTQYF
TRBV7-2	TRBD1	-	TRBJ1-1	TGTGCCAGCAGCTTTAGGACAGGGCGAGCTTTCTTT	CASSFRTGRAFF
TRBV12-5	-	-	TRBJ2-1	TGTGCTAGTGCCTCGCCCGATACAGGGAGTGAGCAGTTCTTC	CASASPDTGSEQFF
TRBV19	TRBD1	-	TRBJ1-4	TGTGCCAGCACGAGACAGGGAGAACTGTTTTTT	CASTRQGELFF
TRBV6-2/TRBV6-3	TRBD1	-	TRBJ1-5	TGTGCCAGCAGTTCAACAGGGGTGGCTCAGCCCCAGCATTTT	CASSSTGVAQPQHF
TRBV29-1	TRBD1	-	TRBJ1-1	TGCAGCGGTGCGGACAGGGGGTATACTGAAGCTTTCTTT	CSGADRGYTEAFF
TRBV19	-	few	TRBJ2-7	TGTGCCAGTAGTATTCTGCAGGCTCCGGGGTACGAGCAGTACTTC	CASSILQAPGYEQYF
TRBV5-8	-	-	TRBJ1-1	TGTGCCAGCAGCCTTATTACTTACACTGAAGCTTTCTTT	CASSLITYTEAFF
TRBV28	TRBD1	-	TRBJ2-2	TGTGCCAGCAGTTTGCCGGGACAGGGGTTCACCGGGGAGCTGTTTTTT	CASSLPGQGFTGELFF
TRBV7-9	TRBD2	few	TRBJ2-1	TGTGCCAGCAGCTTAGGCGCACAAGGGACTAGCGTCCACAATGAGCAGTTCTTC	CASSLGAQGTSVHNEQFF
TRBV4-1	TRBD2	-	TRBJ2-7	TGCGCCAGCAGCCAGTCGGGGGGGGGCCCATACGAGCAGTACTTC	CASSQSGGGPYEQYF
TRBV7-2	-	-	TRBJ1-6	TGTGCCAGCAGCTTAGTCCTTGACAGATGGAATTCACCCCTCCACTTT	CASSLVLDRWNSPLHF
TRBV2	TRBD2	few	TRBJ2-1	TGTGCCAGCAGTGAGGGGCGGGGGGCCTACAATGAGCAGTTCTTC	CASSEGRGAYNEQFF
TRBV11-3	TRBD1	-	TRBJ1-1	TGTGCCAGCAGCTTACTGAGACAGGGGACTGAAGCTTTCTTT	CASSLLRQGTEAFF
TRBV6-1	-	-	TRBJ2-1	TGTGCCAGCAGTGAAGGGCGGGGGCACTACAATGAGCAGTTCTTC	CASSEGRGHYNEQFF